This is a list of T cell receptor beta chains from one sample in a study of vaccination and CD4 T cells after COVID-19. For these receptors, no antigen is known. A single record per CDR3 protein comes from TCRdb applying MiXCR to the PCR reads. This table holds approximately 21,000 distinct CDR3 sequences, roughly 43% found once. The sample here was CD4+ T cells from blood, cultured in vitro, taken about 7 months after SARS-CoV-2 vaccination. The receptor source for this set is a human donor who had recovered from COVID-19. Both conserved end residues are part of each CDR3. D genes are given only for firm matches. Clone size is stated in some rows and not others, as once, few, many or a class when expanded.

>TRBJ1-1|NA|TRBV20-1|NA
TGCAGTGCAAAAAGGGGGGGGAGTGAAACTGAAGCTTTCTTT
CSAKRGGSETEAFF
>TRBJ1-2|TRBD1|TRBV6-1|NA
TGTGCCAGCAGCCGAACCTCTCGGGACAGTTATGGCTACACCTTC
CASSRTSRDSYGYTF
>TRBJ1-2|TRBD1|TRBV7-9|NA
TGTGCCAGCAGCCCAGGACAGGCCTATGGCTACACCTTC
CASSPGQAYGYTF
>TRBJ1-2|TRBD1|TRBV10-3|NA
TGTGCCATCAGTAGTTGGGACAGAGTGCGAAACTATGGCTACACCTTC
CAISSWDRVRNYGYTF
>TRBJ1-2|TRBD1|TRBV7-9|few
TGTGCCAGCAGCTTAGGACAGGGTAATAGCTATGGCTACACCTTC
CASSLGQGNSYGYTF
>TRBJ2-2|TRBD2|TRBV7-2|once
TGTGCCAGCAGCTTAGGATCACTCCCGGGAGGTGGGGAGCTGTTTTTT
CASSLGSLPGGGELFF
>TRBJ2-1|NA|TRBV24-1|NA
TGTGCCACCAGTGATAGGACAAGCCCGTACAATGAGCAGTTCTTC
CATSDRTSPYNEQFF
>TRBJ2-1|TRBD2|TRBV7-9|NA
TGTGCCAGCAGCAATCTTGCGGGAGCGGGAGAATCCTACAATGAGCAGTTCTTC
CASSNLAGAGESYNEQFF
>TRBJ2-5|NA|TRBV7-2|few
TGTGCCAGCAGCTTAGTGGCAGTGCAAGAGACCCAGTACTTC
CASSLVAVQETQYF
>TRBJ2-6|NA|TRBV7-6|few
TGTGCCAGCAGCTCGAGATTAGTCAGCTCTGGGGCCAACGTCCTGACTTTC
CASSSRLVSSGANVLTF
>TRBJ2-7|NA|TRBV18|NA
TGTGCCAGCTCACGAGAGCGGAACTCATACGAGCAGTACTTC
CASSRERNSYEQYF
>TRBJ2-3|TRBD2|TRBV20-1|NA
TGCAGTGCTAGAGATTTGGAGCTAGCGGGGAGCACAGATACGCAGTATTTT
CSARDLELAGSTDTQYF
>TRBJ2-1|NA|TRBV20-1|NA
TGCAGTGCTAGACCCCCTTTATTGTTCCATGAGCAGTTCTTC
CSARPPLLFHEQFF
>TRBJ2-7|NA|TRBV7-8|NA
TGTGCCAGCAGCTACGGACCAAACCCCAAAGCTGCCTACGAGCAGTACTTC
CASSYGPNPKAAYEQYF
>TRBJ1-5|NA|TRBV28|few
TGTGCCAGCAACCCTAGGGGAGGGCTTGGCAATCAGCCCCAGCATTTT
CASNPRGGLGNQPQHF
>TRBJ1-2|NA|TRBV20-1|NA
TGCAGTGCTAGAGAGGGGGCTAGGGATGGCTACACCTTC
CSAREGARDGYTF
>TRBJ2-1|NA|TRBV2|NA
TGTGCCAGCAGTTTTTACAATGAGCAGTTCTTC
CASSFYNEQFF
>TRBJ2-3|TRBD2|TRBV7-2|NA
TGTGCCAGCAGCTTTACTAGCGGGGCCCGCACAGATACGCAGTATTTT
CASSFTSGARTDTQYF
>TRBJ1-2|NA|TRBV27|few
TGTGCCAGCAGTCGGGCAGGTGCTAACTATGGCTACACCTTC
CASSRAGANYGYTF
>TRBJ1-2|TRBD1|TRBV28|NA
TGTGCCAGCAGTTTCGGGACAGGGGGTGTTGGCTACACCTTC
CASSFGTGGVGYTF
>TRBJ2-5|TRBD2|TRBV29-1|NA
TGCAGCGTTGTTCCGAGCGGGAGGTCTTGGCAAGAGACCCAGTACTTC
CSVVPSGRSWQETQYF
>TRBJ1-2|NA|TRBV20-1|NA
TGCAGTGCTAGACAGCTTAACTATGGCTACACCTTC
CSARQLNYGYTF
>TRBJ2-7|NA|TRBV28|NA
TGTGCCAGCAGTTCCCCCGAACTCTACGAGCAGTACTTC
CASSSPELYEQYF
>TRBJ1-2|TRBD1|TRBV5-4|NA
TGTGCCAGCAGCTTGGTGACAGGGGATGGCTACACCTTC
CASSLVTGDGYTF
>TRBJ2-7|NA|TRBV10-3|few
TGTGCCATCAGTGAGTCAGGCGGACTCACCTACGAGCAGTACTTC
CAISESGGLTYEQYF
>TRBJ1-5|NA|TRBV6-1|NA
TGTGCCAGCAGTGAGAGGGCTGGTAGCAATCAGCCCCAGCATTTT
CASSERAGSNQPQHF
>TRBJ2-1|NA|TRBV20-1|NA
TGCAGTGCTAGAGATCTCCAGGCTCGAAAACAGTTCTTC
CSARDLQARKQFF
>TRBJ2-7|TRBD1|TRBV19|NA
TGTGCCAGTAGGGGCACAGGGGACTCCTACGAGCAGTACTTC
CASRGTGDSYEQYF
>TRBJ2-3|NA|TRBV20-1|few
TGCAGTGCTAGTACCTCCGCAGATACGCAGTATTTT
CSASTSADTQYF
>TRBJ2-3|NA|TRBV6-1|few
TGTGCCAGCAGACGGGGTCTCACAGATACGCAGTATTTT
CASRRGLTDTQYF
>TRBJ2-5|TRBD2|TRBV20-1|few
TGCAGTGTCCAGCGCGGGGGAGTCCCCGAGACCCAGTACTTC
CSVQRGGVPETQYF
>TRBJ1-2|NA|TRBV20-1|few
TGCAGTGCAACCCTACAGGGAAACTATGGCTACACCTTC
CSATLQGNYGYTF
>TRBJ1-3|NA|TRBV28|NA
TGTGCCAGCAGTTTGGGTAATCCCAGAAACACCATATATTTT
CASSLGNPRNTIYF
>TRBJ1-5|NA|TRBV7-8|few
TGTGCCAGCAGCTTATTCCAGCAGGACTATAGCAATCAGCCCCAGCATTTT
CASSLFQQDYSNQPQHF
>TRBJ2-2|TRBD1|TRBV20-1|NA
TGCAGTGCTCCGAGGACAGGGTCTAAGGTCGGGGAGCTGTTTTTT
CSAPRTGSKVGELFF
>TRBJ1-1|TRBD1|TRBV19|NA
TGTGCCAGTAGTATGAGTGGACAGGGGAACACTGAAGCTTTCTTT
CASSMSGQGNTEAFF
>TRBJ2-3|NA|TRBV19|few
TGTGCCAGTAGTCCCCTAGCGCAGAGCACAGATACGCAGTATTTT
CASSPLAQSTDTQYF
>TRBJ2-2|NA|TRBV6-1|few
TGTGCCACTCACGAGGGGAACGGGGAGCTGTTTTTT
CATHEGNGELFF
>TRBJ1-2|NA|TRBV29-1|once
TGCAGCGTTGATATGGCGAGAGGGAGCTACACCTTC
CSVDMARGSYTF
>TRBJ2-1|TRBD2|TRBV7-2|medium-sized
TGTGCCAGCAGCAAATTGGCCCGGACTAGTTTAGCGAATGAGCAGTTCTTC
CASSKLARTSLANEQFF
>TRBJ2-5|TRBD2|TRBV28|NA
TGTGCCAGCAGCTCTCTCTTTAGCGGGCAAGAGACCCAGTACTTC
CASSSLFSGQETQYF
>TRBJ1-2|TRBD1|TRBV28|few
TGTGCCAGCAGTCGGCCCGGGACAGGGATTCATGGCTACACCTTC
CASSRPGTGIHGYTF
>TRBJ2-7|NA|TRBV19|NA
TGTGCCAGTAGTATATCCTACGGGAGCTCCTACGAGCAGTACTTC
CASSISYGSSYEQYF
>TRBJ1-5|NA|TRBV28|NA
TGTGCCAGCAGTTTTACCGGGACAAAGAATCAGCCCCAGCATTTT
CASSFTGTKNQPQHF
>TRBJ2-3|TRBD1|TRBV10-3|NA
TGTGCCATCAGTGAGTCAGACAGGGGTGGCACAGATACGCAGTATTTT
CAISESDRGGTDTQYF
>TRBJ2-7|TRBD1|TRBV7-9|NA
TGTGCCAGCAGCGCAGGGGGCCTCTACGAGCAGTACTTC
CASSAGGLYEQYF
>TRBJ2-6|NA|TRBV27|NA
TGTGCCAGCAGTTTGGGCGGGCGCTCTGGGGCCAACGTCCTGACTTTC
CASSLGGRSGANVLTF
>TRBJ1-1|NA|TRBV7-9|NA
TGTGCCAGCAGCTTAGGCCCTACAGGGAACCCGAACACTGAAGCTTTCTTT
CASSLGPTGNPNTEAFF
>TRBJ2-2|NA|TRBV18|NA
TGTGCCAGCTCACCGTCGGTGAACACCGGGGAGCTGTTTTTT
CASSPSVNTGELFF
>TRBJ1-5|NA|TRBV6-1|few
TGTGCCAGCAGTCCCCGACACAGGTACGATCAGCCCCAGCATTTT
CASSPRHRYDQPQHF
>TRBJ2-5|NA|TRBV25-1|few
TGTGCCAGCAGTGATGGGGGAGGGACCCAGTACTTC
CASSDGGGTQYF
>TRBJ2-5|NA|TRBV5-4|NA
TGTGCCAGCAGCTTGAAAAGCGGGGACACAGAGACCCAGTACTTC
CASSLKSGDTETQYF
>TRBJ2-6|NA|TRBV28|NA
TGTGCCAGCAGTTCAAACCCGGCCCGTGCGGGGGCCAACGTCCTGACTTTC
CASSSNPARAGANVLTF